These 30 T cell receptor beta chains were sequenced from one sample in a study of blood T cell repertoires in COVID-19. Profiled with immunoSEQ multiplex PCR; TCRdb holds only in-frame clones, not every one. The sample has approximately 140,000 clones; 70% to 90% are singletons. Source material: peripheral blood. These receptor sequences come from a man in his 70s with acute or convalescent COVID-19.

This chain uses TRBV3-1 (or the pseudogene TRBV3-2) with TRBJ1-1; 8 bases are a match to TRBD1. With 6 bases clipped from V and 1 base from J, the junction kept 4 bases outside the gene matches. Germline V gene data show CDR1 as LGHDT and CDR2 as YNNKEL (reference sequence). CDR3 size: 14 residues. The CDR3, as DNA: TGTGCCAGCAGACCCAGGGGGCCGAACACTGAAGCTTTCTTT. Protein: CASRPRGPNTEAFF.

This chain joins TRBV6-2 or TRBV6-3 and TRBJ2-1, with TRBD2 identical over 8 bases. Looked up from germline, CDR1 is MNHEY and CDR2 is SVGEGT. J was trimmed by 9 bases and V by 2 bases; bases with no gene match: 9. CDR3 length: 15 amino acids. The CDR3, as DNA: TGTGCCAGCAGTTACCTTAGCGGGACCCAGGGTGAGCAGTTCTTC. This translates into CASSYLSGTQGEQFF.

The DNA for the CDR3 is TGTGCCAGCAGCCTGGGACTAGCGGGGCTCTACGAGCAGTACTTC. Encoded protein: CASSLGLAGLYEQYF. This rearrangement joins TRBV11-2 to TRBJ2-7; TRBD2 matches at 13 bases. The J segment lost 3 bases and the V segment lost 5 bases, leaving 4 bases of the junction unmatched. Germline V gene data show CDR1 as SGHAT and CDR2 as FQNNGV. This CDR3 has 15 amino acids. Filled out from reference TRBV11-2 and TRBJ2-7, the complete variable domain reads EAGVAQSPRYKIIEKRQSVAFWCNPISGHATLYWYQQILGQGPKLLIQFQNNGVVDDSQLPKDRFSAERLKGVDSTLKIQPAKLEDSAVYLCASSLGLAGLYEQYFGPGTRLTVT.

This clone has just a few counts. The chain is built from TRBV6-5 and TRBJ2-7; 8 nucleotides align to TRBD2. The CDR3 covers 14 residues. Germline values: CDR1 MNHEY, CDR2 SVGAGI. V was clipped by 0 bases and J by 3 bases; unmatched bases: 1. CDR3 sequence reads: CASSYSREGYEQYF. For the CDR3, the DNA is TGTGCCAGCAGTTACTCTCGGGAGGGCTACGAGCAGTACTTC.

This clone appeared once. This chain connects TRBV28 to TRBJ1-3; the D is unclear. CDR1 and CDR2 (germline): MDHEN, SYDVKM. Trimming took 5 bases from V and 3 from J, leaving 11 bases between them. The CDR3 runs to 14 residues. CDR3 DNA sequence: TGTGCCAGCAGTCCAACACGGAGTGGAAACACCATATATTTT. Translated, it gives CASSPTRSGNTIYF.

This sequence joins TRBV28 and TRBJ2-7, with TRBD1 identical over 7 bases. The germline CDR1 and CDR2 sequences are MDHEN and SYDVKM. The CDR3 spans 13 residues. After removal of 3 bases from V and 2 bases from J, the junction contained 1 base not matched to a gene. This CDR3 is CASSLRGPYEQYF. In DNA form, the CDR3 reads TGTGCCAGCAGTTTGAGGGGGCCCTACGAGCAGTACTTC.

J is TRBJ2-5 and V is TRBV3-1 (or the pseudogene TRBV3-2); 12 bases map to TRBD2. The J segment lost 10 bases and the V segment lost 3 bases, leaving 33 bases of the junction unmatched. CDR1 and CDR2 (germline): LGHDT, YNNKEL (reference sequence). This CDR3 spans 23 amino acids. CDR3: CASSHVGTSGPGRLIVQERNQYF. The CDR3, as DNA: TGTGCCAGCAGCCATGTCGGGACTAGCGGGCCTGGACGGTTAATAGTTCAAGAGAGGAACCAGTACTTC.

Only one count was recorded for this clone. This chain joins TRBV29-1 and TRBJ2-7; 10 positions match TRBD1. CDR3 length equals 14 residues. The V gene's germline CDR1 is SQVTM and CDR2 ANQGSEA. V lost 6 bases, J lost 2 bases, and 7 bases stayed unmatched. The CDR3 protein is CSVLGGTGAYEQYF. CDR3 coding DNA: TGCAGCGTCCTGGGGGGGACAGGGGCCTACGAGCAGTACTTC.

This clone was observed once. This chain joins TRBV9 and TRBJ2-2; 11 nucleotides agree with TRBD2. V was clipped by 0 bases and J by 13 bases; unmatched bases: 11. This CDR3 spans 16 amino acids. Germline-derived CDR1 and CDR2 are SGDLS and YYNGEE. The CDR3 DNA sequence: TGTGCCAGCAGCGTAGGCGGACTAGCGGGTTCCCAGAGGCTGTTTTTT. It encodes CASSVGGLAGSQRLFF.

Of note for this clone: An end of the junction differs from the germline gene, which may be a read error. This chain joins TRBV12-3 or TRBV12-4 and TRBJ2-4, with TRBD1 as a possible D gene (5 bases). There are 12 residues in the CDR3. This CDR3 is CASSREPQPPDF. The CDR3 DNA follows: TGTGCCAGCAGCAGGGAACCCCAACCGCCAGACTTC.

The chain recombines TRBV7-2 with TRBJ1-4; D is undetermined. Germline V gives CDR1 SGHTA, CDR2 FQGNSA. Trimming removed 3 bases at V and 4 bases at J, with 3 bases between. This CDR3 has 12 residues. The CDR3 here is CASSFNNEKLFF. CDR3 bases: TGTGCCAGCAGCTTCAATAATGAAAAACTGTTTTTT.

This clone occurred once. This sequence joins TRBV5-4 and TRBJ2-2; D call uncertain. Trimming stripped 0 bases from V and 5 bases from J, with 11 bases between. CDR1 and CDR2 (germline): SGHNT, YYREEE (reference sequence). CDR3 length: 15 residues. The CDR3 bases are TGTGCCAGCAGCTTGGTTCGGGTTGGGACCGGGGAGCTGTTTTTT. Translation: CASSLVRVGTGELFF.

Of note for this clone: One end of the junction varies from germline; a read error may be responsible. The chain has TRBV7-7 and TRBJ2-7, with unresolved D. The germline V gene encodes CDR1 SSHAT and CDR2 FNYEAQ (reference sequence). The CDR3 is 14 amino acids. CDR3: CASSSTTTPYEQYF. The CDR3 nucleotides are TGTGCTAGCAGCTCGACGACAACTCCCTACGAGCAGTACTTC. The whole variable domain, filled in from reference TRBV7-7 and TRBJ2-7, reads GAGVSQSPRYKVTKRGQDVTLRCDPISSHATLYWYQQALGQGPEFLTYFNYEAQPDKSGLPSDRFSAERPEGSISTLTIQRTEQRDSAMYRCASSSTTTPYEQYFGPGTRLTVT.

The chain employs TRBV18 and TRBJ1-4; D possibly corresponds to TRBD1 (5 bases). Germline CDR1 is KGHSH and CDR2 is LQKENI. There are 14 residues in the CDR3. Trimming took off 3 bases at V and 7 bases at J, with 12 bases between the two ends. The CDR3 bases are TGTGCCAGCTCACCCCAGGGAGCGGGTGAAAAACTGTTTTTT. Translated, it gives CASSPQGAGEKLFF. The variable domain in full, with the rest retrieved from reference TRBV18 and TRBJ1-4, is NAGVMQNPRHLVRRRGQEARLRCSPMKGHSHVYWYRQLPEEGLKFMVYLQKENIIDESGMPKERFSAEFPKEGPSILRIQQVVRGDSAAYFCASSPQGAGEKLFFGSGTQLSVL.

The genes are TRBV11-2 and TRBJ2-5, with D hard to call. V was trimmed by 4 bases and J by 1 base, leaving 10 bases between them. The germline V gene encodes CDR1 SGHAT and CDR2 FQNNGV. CDR3 length: 14 residues. The CDR3 sequence is CASSSTGSQETQYF. CDR3 in DNA: TGTGCCAGCAGCTCGACGGGTTCCCAAGAGACCCAGTACTTC.

The V gene is TRBV29-1, the J gene TRBJ1-1, with unresolved D. The length of the CDR3 is 13 residues. The V end lost 3 bases, the J end lost 0 bases, and 8 bases lay between the germline ends. Germline-derived CDR1 and CDR2 are SQVTM and ANQGSEA. The CDR3 region has the DNA TGCAGCGTTGATGGGCAGGTGAACACTGAAGCTTTCTTT. The encoded protein is CSVDGQVNTEAFF.

The chain carries TRBV19 and TRBJ2-5; TRBD1 agrees at 7 bases. Germline lookup yields CDR1 LNHDA and CDR2 SQIVND (reference sequence). CDR3 length: 16 residues. The J segment lost 4 bases and the V segment lost 0 bases, leaving 8 bases of the junction unmatched. CDR3 protein: CASSIDRTGPRETQYF. The CDR3 nucleotides are TGTGCCAGTAGTATAGATAGGACAGGCCCACGAGAGACCCAGTACTTC.

V usage is TRBV28 and J usage is TRBJ1-3, with TRBD1 as a possible D gene (6 bases). Germline V gene lookup returns CDR1 MDHEN and CDR2 SYDVKM. Trimming shortened V by 5 bases and J by 4 bases, and 21 bases separated the two germline ends. The CDR3 totals 17 residues. CDR3 loop: CASSPIQYRARGNTIYF. The CDR3 DNA reads TGTGCCAGCAGTCCAATACAATACAGGGCGAGGGGAAACACCATATATTTT.

The chain employs TRBV7-9 and TRBJ2-4, with D tentatively TRBD2 (6 bases). Germline V CDR1 and CDR2: SEHNR, FQNEAQ (reference sequence). V lost 5 bases and J 2 bases, leaving 16 bases between the germline ends. CDR3 length: 16 amino acids. In DNA, the CDR3 is TGTGCCAGCAGCCATGGACTAAGGGATACCAAAAACATTCAGTACTTC. Translated, it gives CASSHGLRDTKNIQYF.

This CDR3 reads CASSLLGAQFSENTIYF. The DNA of the CDR3 is TGTGCCAGCAGTTTGTTGGGGGCCCAATTTTCTGAGAACACCATATATTTT. V gene TRBV28 combines with J gene TRBJ1-3, with D tentatively TRBD1 (6 bases). Germline values: CDR1 MDHEN, CDR2 SYDVKM. Trimming stripped 3 bases from V and 7 bases from J, with 22 bases between. The CDR3 totals 17 residues.

The V and J genes are TRBV3-1 (or the pseudogene TRBV3-2) and TRBJ2-3; 8 nucleotides match TRBD1. The CDR3 has 16 residues. J lost 0 bases, V lost 4 bases, and 6 bases had no gene match. CDR1 is LGHDT, CDR2 YNNKEL, per germline (reference sequence). The CDR3 bases are TGTGCCAGCAGCCGATATCAGGGGGCGAGCACAGATACGCAGTATTTT. Amino acids: CASSRYQGASTDTQYF.

This rearrangement joins TRBV7-2 to TRBJ2-5; D may be TRBD2 (5 bases). V was cut by 5 bases and J by 1 base, with 14 bases left in between. The CDR3 has 15 residues. Looked up from germline, CDR1 is SGHTA and CDR2 is FQGNSA. CDR3 loop: CASSNQPAVQETQYF. CDR3 DNA: TGTGCCAGCAGCAACCAACCAGCGGTCCAAGAGACCCAGTACTTC.

The CDR3 DNA follows: TGCGCCAGCAGATGGACTAGCGGCCAAGAGACCCAGTACTTC. Translation gives CASRWTSGQETQYF. The gene calls are TRBV10-1 and TRBJ2-5; TRBD2 aligns across 10 bases. Trimming removed 6 bases from V and 1 base from J; junction bases left unmatched: 2. Germline-derived CDR1 and CDR2 are WNHNN and SYGVQD (reference sequence). The CDR3 length is 14 residues.

The V call is TRBV11-1, the J call TRBJ2-5; D unresolved. CDR3 length equals 13 residues. Germline V gene lookup returns CDR1 SGHAT and CDR2 FQDESV (reference sequence). The V end lost 1 base, the J end lost 5 bases, and 8 bases lay between the germline ends. For the CDR3, the DNA is TGTGCCAGCAGCTTAGATCGGTTGGAGACCCAGTACTTC. Its translation is CASSLDRLETQYF.

The chain uses TRBV7-8 and TRBJ2-3; D might be TRBD2 (7 bases). Trimming took 1 base from V and 1 from J, leaving 12 bases between them. In germline, CDR1 is SGHVS, CDR2 FQNEAQ. This CDR3 is 16 amino acids long. CDR3 protein: CASSLVGAGGTDTQYF. The CDR3 DNA follows: TGTGCCAGCAGCTTAGTGGGGGCGGGAGGCACAGATACGCAGTATTTT.

About this clone itself: The junction differs from germline at one of its ends, possibly a read error. The V call is TRBV5-1, the J call TRBJ2-1; D perhaps matches TRBD2 (6 bases). This CDR3 spans 13 amino acids. Germline-derived CDR1 and CDR2 are SGHRS and YFSETQ. The CDR3 sequence is CASSLGGDNEQFF. The CDR3, as DNA: TGCGCCAGCAGTTTGGGAGGAGACAATGAGCAGTTCTTC.

The chain joins TRBV14 to TRBJ2-7; perhaps TRBD1 as D (6 bases). The CDR3 spans 14 residues. The germline V gene encodes CDR1 SGHDN and CDR2 FVKESK. The V end lost 5 bases, the J end lost 3 bases, and 14 bases lay between the germline ends. The CDR3 spells CASSKQGTSYEQYF. The CDR3 nucleotides are TGTGCCAGCAGCAAGCAGGGGACAAGCTACGAGCAGTACTTC. The full variable domain, in which reference TRBV14 and TRBJ2-7 provide the parts outside the CDR3, is EAGVTQFPSHSVIEKGQTVTLRCDPISGHDNLYWYRRVMGKEIKFLLHFVKESKQDESGMPNNRFLAERTGGTYSTLKVQPAELEDSGVYFCASSKQGTSYEQYFGPGTRLTVT.

V usage is TRBV28 and J usage is TRBJ2-3, with 9 bases matching TRBD2. The CDR3 runs 15 residues. The germline V gene has CDR1 MDHEN and CDR2 SYDVKM. Trimming at V came to 3 bases and at J to 4 bases, leaving 5 bases not matched to a gene. The CDR3 bases are TGTGCCAGCAGTTTTGGGACTAGCACGTCAGATACGCAGTATTTT. Protein: CASSFGTSTSDTQYF.

The J gene is TRBJ2-7, the V gene TRBV20-1; TRBD2 is a possible D gene (5 bases). The CDR3 contains 11 residues. Germline V gives CDR1 DFQATT, CDR2 SNEGSKA (reference sequence). V was trimmed by 3 bases and J by 6 bases, leaving 9 bases between them. The CDR3 DNA reads as TGCAGTGCTAGGTCCGGACTCGAGCAGTACTTC. Translated: CSARSGLEQYF.

The rearrangement joins TRBV9 to TRBJ2-3; 14 nucleotides agree with TRBD2. This CDR3 region has 18 residues. Germline V gene data show CDR1 as SGDLS and CDR2 as YYNGEE. The trim removed 4 bases at V and 1 base at J, leaving 8 bases unmatched. CDR3 sequence reads: CASSTGTSGSGGTDTQYF. The CDR3 DNA follows: TGTGCCAGCAGCACCGGGACTAGCGGGAGCGGCGGCACAGATACGCAGTATTTT.